The 23 T cell receptor beta chains below all came from one sample that was sequenced in a study of Graves' ophthalmopathy and Graves' hyperthyroidism. CDR3 regions of TCR beta were amplified from RNA transcripts. Following a first-round RT-PCR that used HTBI primers, a second-round multiplex PCR was carried out. TCRdb re-analysed the multiplex PCR reads in MiXCR, keeping a single row per CDR3 protein. The profile shows 1 million to 1.3 million distinct CDR3 sequences, about 36% of them singletons. The sequenced material came from peripheral blood or thyroid tissue (not recorded which). These receptors were obtained from an adult man with Graves' hyperthyroidism.

The rearrangement links TRBV19 to TRBJ1-5, with D possibly TRBD1 on 6 matching bases. The CDR3 spans 13 residues. Per germline, CDR1 LNHDA and CDR2 SQIVND (reference sequence). The V end lost 5 bases, the J end lost 4 bases, and 9 bases lay between the germline ends. Here the CDR3 DNA reads TGTGCCAGTAGTTGGGGGCTTAATCAGCCCCAGCATTTT. It translates to CASSWGLNQPQHF.

The rearrangement links TRBV10-3 to TRBJ1-5; D ambiguous. Per the germline V gene, CDR1 is ENHRY and CDR2 is SYGVKD. Trimming cost V 8 bases and J 4 bases, with 9 bases left between them. This CDR3 comprises 12 residues. For the CDR3, the DNA is TGTGCCATCGCGCAGATTAATCAGCCCCAGCATTTT. This sequence encodes CAIAQINQPQHF.

The J gene is TRBJ2-1, the V gene TRBV7-9; no firm D call. The germline gives CDR1 SEHNR, CDR2 FQNEAQ (reference sequence). The CDR3 length is 14 residues. Between the trimmed V and J ends, which lost 1 base and 3 bases, there was a span of 7 bases. In DNA, the CDR3 is TGTGCCAGCAGCTTAGGCCAGATCTACAATGAGCAGTTCTTC. Translation gives CASSLGQIYNEQFF.

This clonotype was found many times. The CDR3 DNA reads TGTGCCAGCAGCTTAGGACAAGGGGCAATACAGACCCAGTACTTC. Translating it yields CASSLGQGAIQTQYF. The chain employs TRBV7-2 and TRBJ2-5, with TRBD1 as a possible D gene (5 bases). This CDR3 is 15 amino acids long. Germline CDR1 and CDR2: SGHTA and FQGNSA. Trimming shortened V by 1 base and J by 6 bases, and 15 bases separated the two germline ends.

The gene calls are TRBV7-8 and TRBJ1-2; the match to TRBD1 covers 9 bases. Per the germline V gene, CDR1 is SGHVS and CDR2 is FQNEAQ. V gave up 2 bases and J gave up 2 bases; unmatched junction bases: 15. This CDR3 contains 19 residues. CDR3 amino acids: CASSLFRAGTGPTNYGYTF. CDR3 nucleotides: TGTGCCAGCAGCTTATTCCGGGCGGGGACAGGGCCTACAAACTATGGCTACACCTTC.

As to this clonotype: One end of the junction does not line up with germline, which may come from a read error. V usage is TRBV10-2 and J usage is TRBJ2-6; a weak D match, TRBD1 (5 bases). Germline V CDR1 and CDR2: WSHSY, SAAADI. The length of the CDR3 is 14 residues. Here the CDR3 reads CAISESAGIYVLTF. The CDR3 nucleotides are TGCGCCATCAGTGAGTCAGCAGGGATCTACGTCCTGACTTTC.

This clonotype turned up a few times. The V gene is TRBV6-1, the J gene TRBJ2-7; 10 nucleotides line up with TRBD1. V lost 5 bases to trimming and J lost 4 bases; unmatched junction nucleotides: 8. The CDR3 sequence is 15 residues long. Looked up from germline, CDR1 is MNHNS and CDR2 is SASEGT. CDR3 region: CASSILDRGKYEQYF. The CDR3 DNA reads as TGTGCCAGCAGTATACTGGACAGGGGGAAGTACGAGCAGTACTTC.

The chain links TRBV10-3 to TRBJ1-5; 8 bases agree with TRBD1. The CDR3 loop spans 14 amino acids. V gave up 3 bases and J gave up 9 bases; unmatched junction bases: 7. Germline CDR1 ENHRY, CDR2 SYGVKD. CDR3 nucleotide sequence: TGTGCCATCAGTGACGGACAGGGAGTTTTGCCCCAGCATTTT. Its translation: CAISDGQGVLPQHF.

This clonotype was detected only a few times. A much larger clone sits a single nucleotide away, making a read error possible. A read error is likely, as this CDR3 ends without the conserved phenylalanine or tryptophan. The chain couples TRBV7-9 to TRBJ2-7, with a tentative D call TRBD2 (5 bases). The CDR3 runs 15 residues. V was pared by 6 bases and J by 3 bases, with 18 bases between. Germline V gene sequence: CDR1 SEHNR, CDR2 FQNEAQ (reference sequence). The CDR3: CASSSEGTRRYEQYL. The DNA of the CDR3 is TGTGCCAGCAGTTCAGAGGGAACTAGGCGCTACGAGCAGTACCTC.

This clonotype has ten or more counts. CDR3 amino acids: CASSLGGTYTGELFF. As DNA, the CDR3 is TGTGCCAGCAGCTTGGGTGGGACGTACACCGGGGAGCTGTTTTTT. This sequence joins TRBV7-3 and TRBJ2-2, with D perhaps TRBD1 or TRBD2 (5 bases each). V lost 3 bases and J lost 3, with 11 bases in between. The germline V gene encodes CDR1 SGHTA and CDR2 FQGTGA. The CDR3 loop spans 15 amino acids.

The rearrangement links TRBV15 to TRBJ2-7; D is uncertain. Deletions cut 0 bases from V and 6 bases from J, with 9 bases between. The CDR3 has 13 amino acids. Germline CDR1 and CDR2: LNHNV and YYDKDF (reference sequence). CDR3 loop: CATSRDPGSEQYF. DNA for the CDR3: TGTGCCACCAGCAGAGATCCAGGCTCCGAGCAGTACTTC. The whole variable domain, remainder taken from reference TRBV15 and TRBJ2-7, is DAMVIQNPRYQVTQFGKPVTLSCSQTLNHNVMYWYQQKSSQAPKLLFHYYDKDFNNEADTPDNFQSRRPNTSFCFLDIRSPGLGDTAMYLCATSRDPGSEQYFGPGTRLTVT.

The chain has TRBV25-1 and TRBJ1-6, with 9 bases that match TRBD1. This CDR3 contains 15 residues. CDR1 is MGHDK and CDR2 is SYGVNS in the germline V gene. Losses at the gene ends were 5 bases for V and 7 bases for J; bases not matched to a gene: 6. The CDR3 here is CASSTPGTGNSPLHF. The CDR3 coding sequence is TGTGCCAGCAGTACCCCCGGGACAGGGAATTCACCCCTCCACTTT.

Many counts were recorded for this clonotype. This chain joins TRBV19 and TRBJ2-7, with 10 bases that match TRBD2. CDR1 and CDR2 from the germline V gene are LNHDA and SQIVND (reference sequence). The CDR3 loop spans 14 amino acids. Trimming removed 6 bases from V and 5 bases from J; junction bases left unmatched: 7. The CDR3 spells CASSESGGANEQYF. CDR3 sequence (DNA): TGTGCCAGTAGCGAAAGCGGGGGGGCCAACGAGCAGTACTTC.

This clonotype was detected only a few times. The V gene is TRBV4-3, the J gene TRBJ2-5; D might be TRBD2 (7 bases). This CDR3 is 16 amino acids long. Germline V gene sequence: CDR1 LGHNA, CDR2 YSLEER. With 3 bases removed from V and 1 base from J, the gap between germline ends came to 15 bases. This CDR3 reads CASSHPGRGLQETQYF. The CDR3 DNA is TGCGCCAGCAGCCACCCCGGGCGGGGGCTCCAAGAGACCCAGTACTTC.

The chain joins TRBV9 to TRBJ2-2; TRBD2 might be the D (7 bases). V shed 4 bases and J shed 0 bases, with 16 bases lying between them. This CDR3 contains 17 residues. CDR1 and CDR2 (germline): SGDLS, YYNGEE. DNA for the CDR3: TGTGCCAGCAGCTTTTTATCGGGGGGCCCGAACACCGGGGAGCTGTTTTTT. It codes for CASSFLSGGPNTGELFF.

This clonotype was detected a few times. The rearrangement links TRBV12-3 or TRBV12-4 to TRBJ2-7, with 9 bases aligning to TRBD1. CDR3 size: 14 residues. Losses at the gene ends were 6 bases for V and 3 bases for J; bases not matched to a gene: 6. The DNA of the CDR3 is TGTGCCAGCAGACAGGGACAGGGAGTCTACGAGCAGTACTTC. Translation: CASRQGQGVYEQYF.

As for this clonotype: With a much larger clone just one base away, this may be a read error. The chain has TRBV10-3 and TRBJ2-5; D is undetermined. CDR3 length: 14 amino acids. V lost 0 bases and J 1 base, leaving 6 bases between the germline ends. Germline loops: CDR1 ENHRY, CDR2 SYGVKD. The chain's CDR3 is CAISESTTQETQYF. The CDR3 bases are TGTGCCATCAGTGAGTCGACCACCCAAGAGACCCAGTACTTC.

This clonotype came up a few times. This is likely a read error, given that the CDR3 carries no conserved phenylalanine or tryptophan at its end. Because the CDR3's place on the DNA is in doubt, the DNA is left out and the CDR3 is given as listed by TCRdb. The V call is TRBV27, the J call TRBJ2-7. Germline CDR1 is MNHEY and CDR2 is SMNVEV (reference sequence). The CDR3 adds up to 8 amino acids, both ends counted. The CDR3 loop reads CASSSFQR.

The rearrangement uses TRBV4-3 and TRBJ1-1, with D perhaps TRBD1 (6 bases). Germline V gene data show CDR1 as LGHNA and CDR2 as YSLEER. With 0 bases removed from V and 5 bases from J, the gap between germline ends came to 16 bases. CDR3 length equals 16 residues. DNA of the CDR3: TGCGCCAGCAGCCAAGAGTTAACGGGGGCGCGAACTGAAGCTTTCTTT. Its translation: CASSQELTGARTEAFF.

This clonotype was seen many times. V and J are TRBV29-1 and TRBJ2-7, with 8 bases fitting TRBD1. With V trimmed by 7 bases and J by 4 bases, 6 bases remained unmatched. Germline-derived CDR1 and CDR2 are SQVTM and ANQGSEA. CDR3 size: 12 residues. The CDR3 DNA reads as TGCAGCGGAGGGACAGGCTTGTACGAGCAGTACTTC. Translating gives CSGGTGLYEQYF.

The chain links TRBV5-6 to TRBJ2-5; 9 bases agree with TRBD1. The junction had 9 bases not matched to a gene; V was cut back by 4 bases and J by 5 bases. Germline V gene data show CDR1 as SGHDT and CDR2 as YYEEEE. The CDR3 has 15 residues. CDR3 nucleotide sequence: TGTGCCAGCAGCCCCAGACAGGGGGATGGTGAGACCCAGTACTTC. It is translated as CASSPRQGDGETQYF.

This clonotype was seen at least ten times. This chain joins TRBV20-1 and TRBJ2-5; perhaps TRBD1 as D (6 bases). This CDR3 is built from 12 residues. The V end was cut by 5 bases, the J end by 3 bases, with 10 bases between. Germline values: CDR1 DFQATT, CDR2 SNEGSKA (reference sequence). CDR3 protein: CSAPGQKETQYF. For the CDR3, the DNA is TGCAGTGCTCCGGGACAAAAAGAGACCCAGTACTTC.

The CDR3 reads CASSLLGGTGSSPLHF. The CDR3 nucleotides read TGTGCCAGCAGCTTACTGGGGGGGACAGGGAGTTCACCCCTCCACTTT. This rearrangement joins TRBV7-9 to TRBJ1-6, with 9 bases that match TRBD1. Unmatched junction bases numbered 8, after V lost 2 bases and J lost 9 bases. Germline V lookup: CDR1 SEHNR, CDR2 FQNEAQ (reference sequence). The CDR3 sequence is 16 residues long.